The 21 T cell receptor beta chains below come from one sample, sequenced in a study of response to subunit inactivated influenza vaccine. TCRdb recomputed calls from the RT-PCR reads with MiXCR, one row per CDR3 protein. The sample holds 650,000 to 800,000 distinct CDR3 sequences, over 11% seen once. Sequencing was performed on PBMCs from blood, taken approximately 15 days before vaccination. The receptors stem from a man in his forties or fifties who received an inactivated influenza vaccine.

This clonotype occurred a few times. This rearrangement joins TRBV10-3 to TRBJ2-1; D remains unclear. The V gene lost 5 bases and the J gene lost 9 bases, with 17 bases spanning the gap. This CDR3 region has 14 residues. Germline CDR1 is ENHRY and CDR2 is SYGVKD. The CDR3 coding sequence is TGTGCCATCAGTAACCCCTATCCTATGGGTGAGCAGTTCTTC. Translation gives CAISNPYPMGEQFF.

The CDR3 loop is CSARDQSFIQETQYF. CDR3 nucleotides: TGCAGTGCTAGAGATCAAAGTTTTATCCAAGAGACCCAGTACTTC. J is TRBJ2-5 and V is TRBV20-1; D uncertain. With 0 bases removed from V and 1 base from J, the gap between germline ends came to 12 bases. The CDR3 runs 15 residues. Germline CDR1 DFQATT, CDR2 SNEGSKA (reference sequence).

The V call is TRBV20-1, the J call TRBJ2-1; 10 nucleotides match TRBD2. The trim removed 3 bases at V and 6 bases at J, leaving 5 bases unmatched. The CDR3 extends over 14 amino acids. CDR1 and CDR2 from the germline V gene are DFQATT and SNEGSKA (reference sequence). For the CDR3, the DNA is TGCAGTGCTAGTCTAGCGGGAGTGGCCAATGAGCAGTTCTTC. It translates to CSASLAGVANEQFF.

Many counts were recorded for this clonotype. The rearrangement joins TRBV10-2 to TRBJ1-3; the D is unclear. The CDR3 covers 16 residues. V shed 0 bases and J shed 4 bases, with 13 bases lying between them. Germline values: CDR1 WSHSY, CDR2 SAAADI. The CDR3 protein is CASSESFRATGNTIYF. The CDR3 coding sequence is TGCGCCAGCAGTGAGTCCTTTAGGGCAACCGGAAACACCATATATTTT.

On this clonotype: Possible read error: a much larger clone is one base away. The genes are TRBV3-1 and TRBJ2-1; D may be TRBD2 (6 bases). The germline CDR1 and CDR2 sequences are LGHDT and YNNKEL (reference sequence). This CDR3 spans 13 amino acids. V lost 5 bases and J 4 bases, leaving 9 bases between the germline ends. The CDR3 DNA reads TGTGCCAGCAGCGAGGGACTTTACAATGAGCAGTTCTTC. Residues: CASSEGLYNEQFF.

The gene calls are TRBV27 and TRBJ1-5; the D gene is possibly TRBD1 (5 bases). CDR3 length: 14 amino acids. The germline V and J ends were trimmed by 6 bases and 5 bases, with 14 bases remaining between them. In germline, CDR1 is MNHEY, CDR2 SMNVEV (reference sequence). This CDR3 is CASRGLDLDQPQHF. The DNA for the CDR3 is TGTGCCAGCAGGGGACTTGATCTGGATCAGCCCCAGCATTTT.

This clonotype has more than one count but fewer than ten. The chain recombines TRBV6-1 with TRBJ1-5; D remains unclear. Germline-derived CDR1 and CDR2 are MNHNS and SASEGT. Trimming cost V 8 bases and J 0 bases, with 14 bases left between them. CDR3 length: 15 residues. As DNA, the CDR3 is TGTGCCAGCCTTGGACTGCGCGATAGCAATCAGCCCCAGCATTTT. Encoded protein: CASLGLRDSNQPQHF.

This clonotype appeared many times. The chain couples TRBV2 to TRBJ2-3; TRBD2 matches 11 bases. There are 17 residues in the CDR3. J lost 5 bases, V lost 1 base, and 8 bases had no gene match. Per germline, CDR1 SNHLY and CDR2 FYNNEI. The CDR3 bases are TGTGCCAGCAGTGAAGGGCTAGCGGGGGGAGGTATAGATACGCAGTATTTT. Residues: CASSEGLAGGGIDTQYF.

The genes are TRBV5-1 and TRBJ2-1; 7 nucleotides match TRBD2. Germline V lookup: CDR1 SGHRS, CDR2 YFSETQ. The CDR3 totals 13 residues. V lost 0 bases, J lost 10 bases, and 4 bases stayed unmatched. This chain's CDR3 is CASSLGLAQEQFF. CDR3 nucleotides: TGCGCCAGCAGCTTGGGACTAGCACAAGAGCAGTTCTTC.

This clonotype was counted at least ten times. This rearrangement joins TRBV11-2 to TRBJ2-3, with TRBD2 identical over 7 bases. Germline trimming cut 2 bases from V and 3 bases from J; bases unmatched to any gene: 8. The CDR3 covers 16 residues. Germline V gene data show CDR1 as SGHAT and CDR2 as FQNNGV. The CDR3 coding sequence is TGTGCCAGCAGCTTAAGATGGGCTAGCGGAACAGATACGCAGTATTTT. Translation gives CASSLRWASGTDTQYF. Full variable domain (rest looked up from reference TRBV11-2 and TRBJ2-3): EAGVAQSPRYKIIEKRQSVAFWCNPISGHATLYWYQQILGQGPKLLIQFQNNGVVDDSQLPKDRFSAERLKGVDSTLKIQPAKLEDSAVYLCASSLRWASGTDTQYFGPGTRLTVL.

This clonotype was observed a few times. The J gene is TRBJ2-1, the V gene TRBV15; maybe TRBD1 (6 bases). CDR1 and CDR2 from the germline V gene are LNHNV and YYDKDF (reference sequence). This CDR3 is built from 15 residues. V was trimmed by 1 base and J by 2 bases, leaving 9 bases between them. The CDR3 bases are TGTGCCACCAGCAGAGCGCGGACAGCCTACAATGAGCAGTTCTTC. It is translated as CATSRARTAYNEQFF.

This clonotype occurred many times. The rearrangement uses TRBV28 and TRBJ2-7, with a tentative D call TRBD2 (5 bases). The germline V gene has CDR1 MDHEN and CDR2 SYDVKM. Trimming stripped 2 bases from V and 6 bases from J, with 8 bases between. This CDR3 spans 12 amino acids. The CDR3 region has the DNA TGTGCCAGCAGTTTAACTAGATCCGAGCAGTACTTC. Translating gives CASSLTRSEQYF.

CDR3 DNA: TGTGCCAGCCTCGGAGGGGGGGCCACCTACAATGAGCAGTTCTTC. Its protein is CASLGGGATYNEQFF. The rearrangement uses TRBV6-1 and TRBJ2-1, with D possibly matching TRBD2 (7 bases). The germline V gene encodes CDR1 MNHNS and CDR2 SASEGT. There are 15 residues in the CDR3. With 8 bases removed from V and 2 bases from J, the gap between germline ends came to 16 bases.

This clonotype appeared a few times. In DNA, the CDR3 is TGTGCCATCCGGGGGAGACAGGCCTCTGGAAACACCATATATTTT. Translating gives CAIRGRQASGNTIYF. This chain connects TRBV12-3 or TRBV12-4 to TRBJ1-3; maybe TRBD1 (6 bases). The CDR3 loop spans 15 amino acids. Deletions cut 10 bases from V and 0 bases from J, with 16 bases between.

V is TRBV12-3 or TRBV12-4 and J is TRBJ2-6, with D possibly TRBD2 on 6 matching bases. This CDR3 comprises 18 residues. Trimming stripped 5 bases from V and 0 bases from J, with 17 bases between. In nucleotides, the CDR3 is TGTGCCAGCAGTCCTAGGAGGGGACGGAGCTCTGGGGCCAACGTCCTGACTTTC. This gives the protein CASSPRRGRSSGANVLTF.

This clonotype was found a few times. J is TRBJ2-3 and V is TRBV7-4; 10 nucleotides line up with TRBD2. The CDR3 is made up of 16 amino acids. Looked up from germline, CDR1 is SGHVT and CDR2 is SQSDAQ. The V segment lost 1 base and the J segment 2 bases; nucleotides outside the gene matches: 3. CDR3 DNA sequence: TGTGCCAGCAGCTTAGAACTAGCGGGGATCACAGATACGCAGTATTTT. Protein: CASSLELAGITDTQYF.

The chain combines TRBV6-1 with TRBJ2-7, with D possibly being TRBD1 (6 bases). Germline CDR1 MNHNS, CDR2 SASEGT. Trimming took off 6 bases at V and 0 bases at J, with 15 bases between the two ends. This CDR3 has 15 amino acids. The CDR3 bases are TGTGCCAGCAGGGTAACAGGGTCCCCCTCCTACGAGCAGTACTTC. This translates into CASRVTGSPSYEQYF.

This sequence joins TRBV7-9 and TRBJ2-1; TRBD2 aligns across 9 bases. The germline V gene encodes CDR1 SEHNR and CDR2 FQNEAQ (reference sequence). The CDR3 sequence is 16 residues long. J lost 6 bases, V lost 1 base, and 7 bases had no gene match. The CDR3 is CASSLEALAGTNEQFF. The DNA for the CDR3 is TGTGCCAGCAGCTTAGAGGCGCTAGCGGGGACCAATGAGCAGTTCTTC.

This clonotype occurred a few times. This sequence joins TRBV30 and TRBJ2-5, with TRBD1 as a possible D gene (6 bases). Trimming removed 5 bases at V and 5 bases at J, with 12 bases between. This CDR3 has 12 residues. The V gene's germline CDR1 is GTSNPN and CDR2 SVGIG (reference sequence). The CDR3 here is CAWGRGEETQYF. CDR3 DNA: TGTGCCTGGGGCAGGGGCGAGGAGACCCAGTACTTC. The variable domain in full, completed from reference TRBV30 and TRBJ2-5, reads SQTIHQWPATLVQPVGSPLSLECTVEGTSNPNLYWYRQAAGRGLQLLFYSVGIGQISSEVPQNLSASRPQDRQFILSSKKLLLSDSGFYLCAWGRGEETQYFGPGTRLLVL.

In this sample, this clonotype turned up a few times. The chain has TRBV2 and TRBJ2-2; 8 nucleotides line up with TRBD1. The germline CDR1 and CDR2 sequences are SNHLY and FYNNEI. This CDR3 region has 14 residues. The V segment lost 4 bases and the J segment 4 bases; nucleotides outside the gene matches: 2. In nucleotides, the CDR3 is TGTGCCAGCAGTGGACAGGGGCCCACCGGGGAGCTGTTTTTT. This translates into CASSGQGPTGELFF.

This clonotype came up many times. Here the CDR3 DNA reads TGTGCCAGCAGCTTACCCAGCTCCTACAATGAGCAGTTCTTC. Its protein is CASSLPSSYNEQFF. The chain joins TRBV7-2 to TRBJ2-1; D is uncertain. Deletions cut 2 bases from V and 0 bases from J, with 5 bases between. The CDR3 has 14 amino acids. From germline, CDR1 is SGHTA and CDR2 FQGNSA. Full variable domain (missing parts from reference TRBV7-2 and TRBJ2-1): GAGVSQSPSNKVTEKGKDVELRCDPISGHTALYWYRQSLGQGLEFLIYFQGNSAPDKSGLPSDRFSAERTGGSVSTLTIQRTQQEDSAVYLCASSLPSSYNEQFFGPGTRLTVL.